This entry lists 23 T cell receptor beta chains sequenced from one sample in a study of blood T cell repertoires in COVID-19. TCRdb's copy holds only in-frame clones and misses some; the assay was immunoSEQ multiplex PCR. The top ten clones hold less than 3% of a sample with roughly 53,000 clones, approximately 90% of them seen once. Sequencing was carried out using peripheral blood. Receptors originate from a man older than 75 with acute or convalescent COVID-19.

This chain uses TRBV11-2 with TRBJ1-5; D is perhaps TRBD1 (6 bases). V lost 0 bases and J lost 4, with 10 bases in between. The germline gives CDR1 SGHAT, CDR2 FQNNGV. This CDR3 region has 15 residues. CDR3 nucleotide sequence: TGTGCCAGCAGCTTAGAGGGACACCTTAATCAGCCCCAGCATTTT. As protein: CASSLEGHLNQPQHF.

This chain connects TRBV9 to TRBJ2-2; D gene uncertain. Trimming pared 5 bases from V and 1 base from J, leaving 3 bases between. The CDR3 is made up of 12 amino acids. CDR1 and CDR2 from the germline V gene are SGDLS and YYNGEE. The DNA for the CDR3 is TGTGCCAGCAGTATGAACACCGGGGAGCTGTTTTTT. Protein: CASSMNTGELFF. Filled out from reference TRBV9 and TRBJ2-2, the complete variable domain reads DSGVTQTPKHLITATGQRVTLRCSPRSGDLSVYWYQQSLDQGLQFLIQYYNGEERAKGNILERFSAQQFPDLHSELNLSSLELGDSALYFCASSMNTGELFFGEGSRLTVL.

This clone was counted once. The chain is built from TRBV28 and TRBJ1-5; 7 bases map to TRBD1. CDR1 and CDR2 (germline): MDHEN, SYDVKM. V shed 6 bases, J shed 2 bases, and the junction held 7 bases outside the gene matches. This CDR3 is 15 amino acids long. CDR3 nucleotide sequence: TGTGCCAGCAGATCAGGGGGTTCAGGCAATCAGCCCCAGCATTTT. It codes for CASRSGGSGNQPQHF.

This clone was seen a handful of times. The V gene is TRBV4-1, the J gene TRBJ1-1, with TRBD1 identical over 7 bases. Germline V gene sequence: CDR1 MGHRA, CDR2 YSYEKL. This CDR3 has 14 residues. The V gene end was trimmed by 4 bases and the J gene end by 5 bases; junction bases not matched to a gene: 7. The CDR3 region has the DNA TGCGCCAGCAGCCTTCAACAGGGGAGAACTGAAGCTTTCTTT. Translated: CASSLQQGRTEAFF.

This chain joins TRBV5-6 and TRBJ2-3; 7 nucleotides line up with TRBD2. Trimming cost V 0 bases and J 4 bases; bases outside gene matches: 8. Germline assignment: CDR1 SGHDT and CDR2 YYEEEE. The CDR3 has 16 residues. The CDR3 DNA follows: TGTGCCAGCAGCTTGGACCGGGGCGGGGGAGCAGATACGCAGTATTTT. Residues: CASSLDRGGGADTQYF.

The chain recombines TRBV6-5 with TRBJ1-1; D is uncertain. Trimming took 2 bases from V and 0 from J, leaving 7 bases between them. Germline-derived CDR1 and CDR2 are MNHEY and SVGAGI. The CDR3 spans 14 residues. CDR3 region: CASSYKRVNTEAFF. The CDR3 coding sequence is TGTGCCAGCAGTTACAAACGAGTGAACACTGAAGCTTTCTTT.

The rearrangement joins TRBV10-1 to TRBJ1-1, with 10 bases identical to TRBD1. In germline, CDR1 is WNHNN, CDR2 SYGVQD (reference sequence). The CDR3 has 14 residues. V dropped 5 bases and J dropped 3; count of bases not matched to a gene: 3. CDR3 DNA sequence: TGCGCCAGCAGTCGGGGGACAGGGGACACTGAAGCTTTCTTT. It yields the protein CASSRGTGDTEAFF.

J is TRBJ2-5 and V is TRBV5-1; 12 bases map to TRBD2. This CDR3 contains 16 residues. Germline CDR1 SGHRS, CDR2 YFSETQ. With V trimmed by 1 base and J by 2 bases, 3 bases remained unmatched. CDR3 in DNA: TGCGCCAGCAGCTTGACTAGCGGGGGGACACAAGAGACCCAGTACTTC. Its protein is CASSLTSGGTQETQYF.

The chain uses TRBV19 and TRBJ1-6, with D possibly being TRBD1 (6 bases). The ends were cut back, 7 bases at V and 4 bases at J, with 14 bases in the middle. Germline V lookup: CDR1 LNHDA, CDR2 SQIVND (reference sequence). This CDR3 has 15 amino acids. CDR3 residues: CASNQGLLYNSPLHF. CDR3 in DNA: TGTGCCAGTAACCAGGGGCTATTATATAATTCACCCCTCCACTTT.

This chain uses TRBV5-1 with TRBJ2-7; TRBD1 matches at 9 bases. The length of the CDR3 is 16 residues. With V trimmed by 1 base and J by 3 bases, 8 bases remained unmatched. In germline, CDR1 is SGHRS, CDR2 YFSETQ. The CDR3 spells CASSLIPGTGIYEQYF. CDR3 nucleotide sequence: TGCGCCAGCAGCTTGATCCCCGGGACAGGGATCTACGAGCAGTACTTC.

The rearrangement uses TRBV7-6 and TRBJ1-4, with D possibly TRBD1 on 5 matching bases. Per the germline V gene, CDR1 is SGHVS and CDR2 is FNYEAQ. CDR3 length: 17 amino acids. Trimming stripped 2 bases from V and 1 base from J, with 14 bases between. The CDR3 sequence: CASSLFNAGLTNEKLFF. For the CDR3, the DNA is TGTGCCAGCAGCTTATTCAACGCAGGGCTAACTAATGAAAAACTGTTTTTT. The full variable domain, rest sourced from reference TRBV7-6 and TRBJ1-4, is GAGVSQSPRYKVTKRGQDVALRCDPISGHVSLYWYRQALGQGPEFLTYFNYEAQQDKSGLPNDRFSAERPEGSISTLTIQRTEQRDSAMYRCASSLFNAGLTNEKLFFGSGTQLSVL.

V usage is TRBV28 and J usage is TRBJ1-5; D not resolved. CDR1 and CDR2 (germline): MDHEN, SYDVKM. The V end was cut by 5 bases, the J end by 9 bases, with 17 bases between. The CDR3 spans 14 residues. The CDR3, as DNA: TGTGCCAGCAGTCCCCCCCCCTCAGCGCGGCCCCAGCATTTT. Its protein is CASSPPPSARPQHF.

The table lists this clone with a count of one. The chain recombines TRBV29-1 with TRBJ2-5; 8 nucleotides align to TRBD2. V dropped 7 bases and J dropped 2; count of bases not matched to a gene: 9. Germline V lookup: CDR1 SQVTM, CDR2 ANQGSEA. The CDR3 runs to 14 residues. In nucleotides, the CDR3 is TGCAGCGATACCGGGACTAGGCTACAAGAGACCCAGTACTTC. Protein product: CSDTGTRLQETQYF.

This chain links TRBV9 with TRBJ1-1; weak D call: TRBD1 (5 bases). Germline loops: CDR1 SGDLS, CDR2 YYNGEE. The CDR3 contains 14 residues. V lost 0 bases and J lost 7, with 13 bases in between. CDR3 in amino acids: CASSVGQMGGEAFF. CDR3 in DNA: TGTGCCAGCAGCGTAGGACAGATGGGTGGTGAAGCTTTCTTT. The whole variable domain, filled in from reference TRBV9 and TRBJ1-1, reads DSGVTQTPKHLITATGQRVTLRCSPRSGDLSVYWYQQSLDQGLQFLIQYYNGEERAKGNILERFSAQQFPDLHSELNLSSLELGDSALYFCASSVGQMGGEAFFGQGTRLTVV.

The CDR3, as DNA: TGTGCCAGCACCCGGGACAGGGAGGCCTACGAGCAGTACTTC. As protein: CASTRDREAYEQYF. The chain carries TRBV6-5 and TRBJ2-7; TRBD1 aligns across 9 bases. CDR1 MNHEY and CDR2 SVGAGI come from the germline V gene. There are 14 residues in the CDR3. Losses at the gene ends were 7 bases for V and 2 bases for J; bases not matched to a gene: 6.

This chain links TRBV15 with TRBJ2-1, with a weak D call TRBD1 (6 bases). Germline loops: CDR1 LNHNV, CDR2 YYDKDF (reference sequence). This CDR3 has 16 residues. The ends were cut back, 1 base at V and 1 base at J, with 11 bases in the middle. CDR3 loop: CATSRGTGKSYNEQFF. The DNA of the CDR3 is TGTGCCACCAGCAGAGGAACAGGGAAATCCTACAATGAGCAGTTCTTC.

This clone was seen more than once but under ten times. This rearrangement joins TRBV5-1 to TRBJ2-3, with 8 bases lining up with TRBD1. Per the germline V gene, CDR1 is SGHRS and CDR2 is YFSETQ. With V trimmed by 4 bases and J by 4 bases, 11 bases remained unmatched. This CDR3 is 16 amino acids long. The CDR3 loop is CASSRAKGQGPDTQYF. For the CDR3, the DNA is TGCGCCAGCAGCCGGGCGAAAGGACAGGGCCCAGATACGCAGTATTTT.

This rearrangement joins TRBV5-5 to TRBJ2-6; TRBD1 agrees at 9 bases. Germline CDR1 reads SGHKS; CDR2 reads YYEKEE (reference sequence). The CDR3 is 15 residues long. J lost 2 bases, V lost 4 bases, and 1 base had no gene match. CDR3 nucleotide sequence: TGTGCCAGCAGCCGGACAGGGGCTGGGGCCAACGTCCTGACTTTC. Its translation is CASSRTGAGANVLTF. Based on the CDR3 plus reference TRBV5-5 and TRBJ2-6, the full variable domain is DAGVTQSPTHLIKTRGQQVTLRCSPISGHKSVSWYQQVLGQGPQFIFQYYEKEERGRGNFPDRFSARQFPNYSSELNVNALLLGDSALYLCASSRTGAGANVLTFGAGSRLTVL.

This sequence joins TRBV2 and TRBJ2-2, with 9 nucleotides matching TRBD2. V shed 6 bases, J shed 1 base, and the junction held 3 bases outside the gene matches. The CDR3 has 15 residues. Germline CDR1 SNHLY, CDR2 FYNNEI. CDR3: CASRGSGGNTGELFF. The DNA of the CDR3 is TGTGCCAGCAGGGGTAGCGGGGGGAACACCGGGGAGCTGTTTTTT.

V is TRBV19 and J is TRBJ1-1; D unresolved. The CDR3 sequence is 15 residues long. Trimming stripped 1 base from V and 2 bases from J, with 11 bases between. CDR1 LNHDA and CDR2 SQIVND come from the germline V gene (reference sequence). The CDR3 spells CASSIGEVGNTEAFF. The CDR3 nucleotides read TGTGCCAGTAGTATAGGCGAGGTCGGAAACACTGAAGCTTTCTTT.

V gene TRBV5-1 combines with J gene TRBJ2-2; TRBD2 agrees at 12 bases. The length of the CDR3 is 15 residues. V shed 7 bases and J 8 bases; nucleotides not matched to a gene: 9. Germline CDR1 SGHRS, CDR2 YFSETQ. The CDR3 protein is CASGGTSGPRGELFF. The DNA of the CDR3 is TGCGCCAGCGGCGGGACTAGCGGGCCTCGAGGGGAGCTGTTTTTT.

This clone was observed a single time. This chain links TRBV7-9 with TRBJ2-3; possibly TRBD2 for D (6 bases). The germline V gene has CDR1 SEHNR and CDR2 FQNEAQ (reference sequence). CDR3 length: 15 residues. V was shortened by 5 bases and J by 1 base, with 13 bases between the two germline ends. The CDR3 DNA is TGTGCCAGCAGCGGGGGACTCTCCCGCACAGATACGCAGTATTTT. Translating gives CASSGGLSRTDTQYF.

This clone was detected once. CDR3 loop: CASSQDPSSYNEQFF. The CDR3 DNA reads TGTGCCAGCAGCCAAGATCCGAGCTCCTACAATGAGCAGTTCTTC. The chain is built from TRBV3-1 (or the pseudogene TRBV3-2) and TRBJ2-1, with no clear D. Germline assignment: CDR1 LGHDT and CDR2 YNNKEL (reference sequence). The CDR3 length is 15 residues. V lost 0 bases to trimming and J lost 0 bases, with 6 bases between them.